The present T cell receptor beta chain was sequenced within a study of blood T cells in healthy people across ages. Overall study findings and caveats: Strong correlation existed between TCR beta diversity and naive T cell percentage.

This CDR3 spans 12 amino acids. V was clipped by 5 bases and J by 8 bases, with 12 bases between them. Samples each had at least 5.5 micrograms of total RNA extracted. This clonotype came up many times. Antigen specificity is unknown. A second 7 to 11 cycle PCR used barcoded and J-beta primers. TCRdb fed the 5' RACE reads into MiXCR, producing one record per CDR3 protein. The sample comprises around 1.5 million distinct CDR3 sequences, almost 35% of which are singletons, and 11% rests with the top ten. V and J are TRBV12-3 or TRBV12-4 and TRBJ1-1, with a weak D call TRBD1 (6 bases). The TCR originated in a woman in her 30s in good health. The sample consisted of blood. In DNA, the CDR3 is TGTGCCAGCAGTCAACAGGGATGGGAAGCTTTCTTT. It translates to CASSQQGWEAFF.